This entry lists 16 T cell receptor beta chains sequenced from one sample in a study of T-cell reconstitution after alpha-beta-depleted transplantation in children. As it was prepared, the TCRbeta library received unique molecular identifiers. TCRdb reprocessed the PCR reads with MiXCR, giving one entry per CDR3 protein. The sample lists fewer than 1 million distinct CDR3 sequences, 15% to 20% seen once, with approximately 4.5% in the top ten. The sample in question was PBMCs, mostly from graft donor cells, obtained 360 days after TCRalphabeta/CD19-depleted stem cell transplant. The receptors come from a male patient younger than 18 who had a stem cell transplant for acute lymphoblastic leukemia, so the T cells may come from the graft donor.

This clonotype appeared a few times. V and J are TRBV20-1 and TRBJ2-7; the match to TRBD1 covers 8 bases. The junction had 1 base not matched to a gene; V was cut back by 2 bases and J by 1 base. The CDR3 consists of 13 residues. Germline values: CDR1 DFQATT, CDR2 SNEGSKA (reference sequence). CDR3 sequence: CSARRTGSYEQYF. CDR3 nucleotides: TGCAGTGCTAGAAGGACAGGGTCCTACGAGCAGTACTTC.

The chain combines TRBV7-6 with TRBJ2-1; the D gene is possibly TRBD2 (5 bases). Germline-derived CDR1 and CDR2 are SGHVS and FNYEAQ. CDR3 length: 13 residues. V lost 5 bases and J lost 7, with 12 bases in between. The CDR3 protein is CASSHSEANEQFF. CDR3 in DNA: TGTGCCAGCAGCCACTCGGAGGCGAATGAGCAGTTCTTC.

The chain employs TRBV13 and TRBJ2-1, with D unclear. Germline-derived CDR1 and CDR2 are PRHDT and FYEKMQ (reference sequence). V was trimmed by 4 bases and J by 4 bases, leaving 17 bases between them. CDR3 length: 16 amino acids. CDR3 nucleotides: TGTGCCAGCAGCTACATGCTGCGCAGGCTGTACAATGAGCAGTTCTTC. Protein: CASSYMLRRLYNEQFF.

In its sample, this clonotype was seen a few times. This sequence joins TRBV28 and TRBJ2-1, with 9 bases lining up with TRBD1. The CDR3 has 15 residues. V lost 6 bases, J lost 7 bases, and 10 bases stayed unmatched. The V gene's germline CDR1 is MDHEN and CDR2 SYDVKM. CDR3 nucleotide sequence: TGTGCCAGCAGCTCGGCGGGGACAGGGAAGAATGAGCAGTTCTTC. Amino acid sequence: CASSSAGTGKNEQFF.

This clonotype was counted between two and nine times. The chain combines TRBV5-1 with TRBJ2-6; D tentatively fits TRBD1 or TRBD2 (6 bases each). Trimming removed 2 bases at V and 0 bases at J, with 15 bases between. Looked up from germline, CDR1 is SGHRS and CDR2 is YFSETQ. The CDR3 contains 18 residues. The CDR3, as DNA: TGCGCCAGCAGCTTTATTCCACAGGGACTCTCTGGGGCCAACGTCCTGACTTTC. It yields the protein CASSFIPQGLSGANVLTF.

This clonotype has just a few counts. This sequence joins TRBV4-1 and TRBJ2-5; 14 nucleotides align to TRBD2. CDR1 and CDR2 from the germline V gene are MGHRA and YSYEKL. J was trimmed by 8 bases and V by 4 bases; bases with no gene match: 12. CDR3 size: 17 residues. The CDR3 spells CASSPLPKTSGRATQYF. The CDR3 coding sequence is TGCGCCAGCAGCCCCCTCCCCAAGACTAGCGGGAGGGCCACCCAGTACTTC.

There are many counts of this clonotype. The J gene is TRBJ2-2, the V gene TRBV5-1; D may be TRBD2 (6 bases). This CDR3 has 14 amino acids. The V and J ends lost 0 bases and 7 bases respectively, with 10 bases between them. Germline values: CDR1 SGHRS, CDR2 YFSETQ. This CDR3 is CASSLERGGGELFF. The CDR3 coding sequence is TGCGCCAGCAGCTTGGAAAGGGGAGGCGGGGAGCTGTTTTTT.

The V and J genes are TRBV6-5 and TRBJ2-1; 9 bases agree with TRBD2. The junction had 7 bases not matched to a gene; V was cut back by 4 bases and J by 0 bases. The CDR3 length is 17 residues. Germline V gene sequence: CDR1 MNHEY, CDR2 SVGAGI. The DNA of the CDR3 is TGTGCCAGCAGTTCGGGACTAGCTCTTAGCTCCTACAATGAGCAGTTCTTC. This encodes CASSSGLALSSYNEQFF.

This clonotype has at least ten counts. The chain employs TRBV5-1 and TRBJ2-5, with D hard to call. V was shortened by 4 bases and J by 0 bases, with 10 bases between the two germline ends. The CDR3 runs to 14 residues. Germline CDR1 and CDR2: SGHRS and YFSETQ. The CDR3 DNA reads TGCGCCAGCAGCACTGACGTTAACCAAGAGACCCAGTACTTC. It codes for CASSTDVNQETQYF. The full variable domain, in which reference TRBV5-1 and TRBJ2-5 provide the parts outside the CDR3, is KAGVTQTPRYLIKTRGQQVTLSCSPISGHRSVSWYQQTPGQGLQFLFEYFSETQRNKGNFPGRFSGRQFSNSRSEMNVSTLELGDSALYLCASSTDVNQETQYFGPGTRLLVL.

This clonotype was detected only a few times. The chain links TRBV7-9 to TRBJ2-7, with 7 bases identical to TRBD1. This CDR3 spans 15 amino acids. Per the germline V gene, CDR1 is SEHNR and CDR2 is FQNEAQ (reference sequence). After removal of 3 bases from V and 4 bases from J, the junction contained 9 bases not matched to a gene. Here the CDR3 reads CASSLRGPLGYEQYF. The CDR3 DNA reads TGTGCCAGCAGCTTGAGGGGGCCCCTTGGTTACGAGCAGTACTTC.

CDR3 in DNA: TGTGCCAGCACGGGACAGTGGAACACTGAAGCTTTCTTT. Residues: CASTGQWNTEAFF. This chain joins TRBV6-1 and TRBJ1-1; 7 nucleotides agree with TRBD1. This CDR3 is 13 amino acids long. The trim removed 7 bases at V and 1 base at J, leaving 3 bases unmatched. The germline gives CDR1 MNHNS, CDR2 SASEGT.

This clonotype was detected a few times. Here the CDR3 reads CSAEKLETVTNEQFF. Here the CDR3 DNA reads TGCAGCGCTGAGAAGTTGGAAACAGTTACAAATGAGCAGTTCTTC. J is TRBJ2-1 and V is TRBV29-1; D remains unclear. The germline V gene has CDR1 SQVTM and CDR2 ANQGSEA. V lost 7 bases, J lost 7 bases, and 23 bases lay in between. The CDR3 has 15 residues.

The V gene is TRBV7-9, the J gene TRBJ2-7; D remains ambiguous. CDR3 size: 15 residues. V lost 1 base, J lost 2 bases, and 12 bases lay in between. Germline V gene sequence: CDR1 SEHNR, CDR2 FQNEAQ (reference sequence). The CDR3 DNA sequence: TGTGCCAGCAGCTTAGGCGTTGGGGATACCTACGAGCAGTACTTC. The encoded protein is CASSLGVGDTYEQYF.

V usage is TRBV27 and J usage is TRBJ2-5, with D possibly being TRBD1 or TRBD2 (6 bases each). This CDR3 is 15 amino acids long. Trimming removed 1 base from V and 1 base from J, with 10 bases in between. CDR1 is MNHEY, CDR2 SMNVEV, per germline (reference sequence). The CDR3 coding sequence is TGTGCCAGCAGTTTATGGGGGGCATCCCAAGAGACCCAGTACTTC. Its translation is CASSLWGASQETQYF.

The V and J genes are TRBV7-9 and TRBJ2-3, with 7 bases identical to TRBD2. The V segment lost 2 bases and the J segment 5 bases; nucleotides outside the gene matches: 4. Germline-derived CDR1 and CDR2 are SEHNR and FQNEAQ (reference sequence). CDR3 length: 14 residues. CDR3 protein: CASSLTRGEDTQYF. The DNA of the CDR3 is TGTGCCAGCAGCTTAACTCGGGGGGAAGATACGCAGTATTTT.

This chain links TRBV5-1 with TRBJ2-7; a possible D gene is TRBD1 (6 bases). V was shortened by 1 base and J by 3 bases, with 14 bases between the two germline ends. The CDR3 length is 15 residues. Germline V gives CDR1 SGHRS, CDR2 YFSETQ. CDR3 nucleotides: TGCGCCAGCAGCTTGACGATTGGACAGAGCTACGAGCAGTACTTC. It yields the protein CASSLTIGQSYEQYF.